Listed below are T cell receptor beta chains from one sample, sequenced in a study of Ad26.COV2.S vaccination and SARS-CoV-2 variants. The repertoire was sequenced with immunoSEQ multiplex PCR; TCRdb's copy has only in-frame clones and lacks some. The table has about 240,000 clones, roughly 88% seen once; the top ten hold approximately 12%. The starting material was peripheral blood, obtained in a trial of Ad26.COV2.S vaccine versus placebo. The receptors stem from a person between 18 and 65 years old who received the Ad26.COV2.S COVID-19 vaccine or a placebo. The CDR3 runs from the conserved cysteine through the conserved F or W. Fields, in order: D gene, clone size, V gene, J gene, CDR3 protein, CDR3 DNA. A D gene is named only where the DNA matches it firmly. Not all rows give a size; the values are once, few, many and, for expanded clones, a class.

TRBD1	-	TRBV5-4	TRBJ1-1	CASSLQGVEAEAFF	TGTGCCAGCAGCTTACAGGGGGTAGAGGCTGAAGCTTTCTTT
-	-	TRBV2	TRBJ1-1	CASSGGGNTEAFF	TGTGCCAGCAGTGGAGGGGGAAACACTGAAGCTTTCTTT
-	-	TRBV10-1	TRBJ2-1	CASSERRGRYNEQFF	TGCGCCAGCAGTGAAAGGCGGGGCAGATACAATGAGCAGTTCTTC
-	-	TRBV10-3	TRBJ1-1	CAISPKGTGNTEAFF	TGTGCCATCAGCCCCAAAGGGACGGGGAACACTGAAGCTTTCTTT
-	-	TRBV6-6	TRBJ2-7	CASSSGSQGIEQYF	TGTGCCAGCAGTTCCGGATCCCAGGGGATCGAGCAGTACTTC
-	-	TRBV12-3/TRBV12-4	TRBJ2-1	CASRRADNEQFF	TGTGCCAGCCGCAGGGCGGATAATGAGCAGTTCTTC
-	-	TRBV27	TRBJ1-4	CASSLSGRYTNEKLFF	TGTGCCAGCAGTTTATCGGGCAGGTACACTAATGAAAAACTGTTTTTT
-	-	TRBV10-1	TRBJ2-2	CASSARRTATGELFF	TGCGCCAGCAGCGCACGACGGACAGCCACCGGGGAGCTGTTTTTT
-	-	TRBV7-8	TRBJ1-2	CASSLVAGNYGYTF	TGTGCCAGCAGCTTAGTGGCGGGAAACTATGGCTACACCTTC
TRBD1	-	TRBV6-5	TRBJ1-5	CASRGQGSNQPQHF	TGTGCCAGCAGGGGACAGGGGAGCAATCAGCCCCAGCATTTT
-	-	TRBV28	TRBJ1-6	CASSLGRRQNNSPLHF	TGTGCCAGCAGTTTGGGTCGAAGACAGAATAATTCACCCCTCCACTTT
-	-	TRBV19	TRBJ2-1	CASRKEKGYNEQFF	TGTGCCAGTAGGAAGGAGAAAGGCTACAATGAGCAGTTCTTC
-	-	TRBV27	TRBJ2-2	CASSLDRNTGELFF	TGTGCCAGCAGTTTGGACAGAAACACCGGGGAGCTGTTTTTT
TRBD1	-	TRBV6-2/TRBV6-3	TRBJ2-7	CASNPPETGSYEQYF	TGTGCCAGCAACCCCCCCGAGACAGGGTCCTACGAGCAGTACTTC
TRBD2	-	TRBV13	TRBJ2-1	CASSLGLAGEDEQFF	TGTGCCAGCAGCTTAGGTCTAGCGGGAGAAGATGAGCAGTTCTTC
-	-	TRBV7-9	TRBJ1-5	CASSFGTGVSLNQPQHF	TGTGCCAGCAGCTTCGGGACGGGGGTTTCCCTAAATCAGCCCCAGCATTTT
-	-	TRBV4-1	TRBJ1-1	CASSPTRVSHTEAFF	TGCGCCAGCAGCCCAACTAGGGTTAGTCACACTGAAGCTTTCTTT
-	-	TRBV5-6	TRBJ2-3	CASSLGWGRGTDTQYF	TGTGCCAGCAGCCTCGGGTGGGGCCGGGGCACAGATACGCAGTATTTT
-	-	TRBV9	TRBJ2-1	CASLLRGDEQFF	TGTGCCAGCCTACTGCGGGGTGATGAGCAGTTCTTC
TRBD2	-	TRBV28	TRBJ2-5	CASSLRTSGGVRETQYF	TGTGCCAGCAGTTTGAGGACTAGCGGGGGTGTCCGGGAGACCCAGTACTTC
-	once	TRBV3-1/TRBV3-2	TRBJ1-4	CASSQDGGSNEKLFF	TGTGCCAGCAGCCAAGATGGAGGGAGTAATGAAAAACTGTTTTTT
TRBD2	-	TRBV28	TRBJ2-7	CASRSGSREQYF	TGTGCCAGCAGGAGCGGGAGTCGCGAGCAGTACTTC